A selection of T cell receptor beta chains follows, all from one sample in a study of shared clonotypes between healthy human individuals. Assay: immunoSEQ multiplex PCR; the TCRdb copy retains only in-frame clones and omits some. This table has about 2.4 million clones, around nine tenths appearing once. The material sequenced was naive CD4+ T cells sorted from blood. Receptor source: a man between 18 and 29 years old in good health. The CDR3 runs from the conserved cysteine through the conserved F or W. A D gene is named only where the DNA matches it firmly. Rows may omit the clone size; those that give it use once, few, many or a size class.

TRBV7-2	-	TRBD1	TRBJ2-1	CASSLGAGGGDEQFF	TGTGCCAGCAGCTTAGGGGCAGGGGGCGGGGATGAGCAGTTCTTC
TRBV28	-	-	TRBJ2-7	CASSRGSNYEQYF	TGTGCCAGCAGTCGAGGTTCCAACTACGAGCAGTACTTC
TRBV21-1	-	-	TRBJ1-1	CASSKADRDGTEAFF	TGTGCCAGCAGCAAAGCGGACAGGGATGGCACTGAAGCTTTCTTT
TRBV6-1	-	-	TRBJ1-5	CASRLEPSGNQPQHF	TGTGCCAGCAGACTGGAGCCCTCGGGGAATCAGCCCCAGCATTTT
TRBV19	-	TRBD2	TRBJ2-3	CATSGGLAPESGTDTQYF	TGTGCCACCTCAGGGGGACTAGCGCCTGAATCTGGCACAGATACGCAGTATTTT
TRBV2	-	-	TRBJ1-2	CASNELDSQYGYTF	TGTGCCAGCAATGAGCTGGACAGCCAGTATGGCTACACCTTC
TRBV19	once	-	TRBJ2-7	CASSIEGRQYF	TGTGCCAGTAGTATAGAGGGACGGCAGTACTTC
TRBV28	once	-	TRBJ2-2	CASSLSSVNTGELFF	TGTGCCAGCAGTTTAAGTAGCGTGAACACCGGGGAGCTGTTTTTT
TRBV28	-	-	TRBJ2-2	CASRGERQGTGELFF	TGTGCCAGCCGAGGAGAAAGGCAGGGTACCGGGGAGCTGTTTTTT
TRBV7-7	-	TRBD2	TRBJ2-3	CAGRQREGDTQYF	TGTGCTGGCAGGCAGCGGGAGGGGGATACGCAGTATTTT
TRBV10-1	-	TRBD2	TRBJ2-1	CASSLAGSYNEQFF	TGCGCCAGCAGTCTAGCGGGCTCCTACAATGAGCAGTTCTTC
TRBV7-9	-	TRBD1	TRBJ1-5	CASSSGQGNQPQHF	TGTGCCAGCAGCAGCGGACAGGGCAATCAGCCCCAGCATTTT
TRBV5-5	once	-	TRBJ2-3	CASSRTLTRTDTQYF	TGTGCCAGCAGCAGGACTTTAACCCGAACAGATACGCAGTATTTT
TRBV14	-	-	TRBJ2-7	CAFDPAGSYEQYF	TGTGCCTTTGATCCGGCAGGGTCCTACGAGCAGTACTTC
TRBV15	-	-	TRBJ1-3	CATSSPRASNTIYF	TGTGCCACCAGCAGCCCCCGGGCCTCAAACACCATATATTTT
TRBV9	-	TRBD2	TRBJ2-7	CASSAGTSASYEQYF	TGTGCCAGCAGCGCCGGGACTAGCGCCTCCTACGAGCAGTACTTC
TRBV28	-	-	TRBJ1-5	CASSLTGVGNQPQHF	TGTGCCAGCAGTTTAACGGGGGTGGGCAATCAGCCCCAGCATTTT
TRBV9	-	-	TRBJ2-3	CASSVGGGADTQYF	TGTGCCAGCAGCGTAGGGGGTGGGGCAGATACGCAGTATTTT
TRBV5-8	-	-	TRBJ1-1	CASSRFTEAFF	TGTGCCAGCAGCCGGTTCACTGAAGCTTTCTTT
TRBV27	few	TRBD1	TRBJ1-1	CASRPSGGSGDTEAFF	TGTGCCAGCAGGCCCTCAGGGGGTTCTGGGGACACTGAAGCTTTCTTT
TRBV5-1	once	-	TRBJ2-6	CASSPDSPGANVLTF	TGCGCCAGCAGCCCCGACAGTCCTGGGGCCAACGTCCTGACTTTC
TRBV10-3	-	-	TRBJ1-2	CAISETGSGYTF	TGTGCCATCAGTGAAACAGGGAGCGGCTACACCTTC
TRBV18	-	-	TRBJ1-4	CASSPGTLNEKLFF	TGTGCCAGCTCTCCCGGGACTTTGAATGAAAAACTGTTTTTT
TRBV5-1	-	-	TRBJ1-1	CASSLVRDTEAFF	TGCGCCAGCAGCTTGGTCAGGGACACTGAAGCTTTCTTT
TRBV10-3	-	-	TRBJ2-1	CAISEKDYNEQFF	TGTGCCATCAGTGAAAAAGACTACAATGAGCAGTTCTTC
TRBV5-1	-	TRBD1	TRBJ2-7	CASSWGQGAEYEQYF	TGCGCCAGCAGCTGGGGACAGGGGGCAGAATACGAGCAGTACTTC
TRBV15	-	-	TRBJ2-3	CATSRNLPIGPSTDTQYF	TGTGCCACCAGCAGGAACCTACCAATAGGACCTAGCACAGATACGCAGTATTTT
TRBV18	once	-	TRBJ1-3	CASSPGPGNTIYF	TGTGCCAGCTCACCGGGACCTGGAAACACCATATATTTT
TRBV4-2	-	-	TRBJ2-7	CASSPEDSGPYEQYF	TGTGCCAGCAGCCCTGAGGATAGCGGCCCATACGAGCAGTACTTC
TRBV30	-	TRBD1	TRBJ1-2	CAWSVGGQPNYGYTF	TGTGCCTGGAGTGTTGGGGGACAGCCAAACTATGGCTACACCTTC
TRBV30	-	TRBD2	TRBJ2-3	CAWRGRAGETNTDTQYF	TGTGCCTGGAGGGGAAGAGCGGGGGAGACAAACACAGATACGCAGTATTTT
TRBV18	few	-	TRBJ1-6	CASGGGGSSPLHF	TGTGCCAGCGGAGGGGGAGGGAGTTCACCCCTCCACTTT
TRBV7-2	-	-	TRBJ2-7	CATESGTNSYEQYF	TGTGCCACCGAGTCCGGGACGAACTCCTACGAGCAGTACTTC
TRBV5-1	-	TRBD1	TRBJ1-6	CASSLGSTGDNSPLHF	TGCGCCAGCAGCCTAGGTTCGACAGGGGATAATTCACCCCTCCACTTT
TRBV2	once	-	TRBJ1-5	CASTGETGNSNQPQHF	TGTGCCAGCACTGGCGAGACAGGCAATAGCAATCAGCCCCAGCATTTT
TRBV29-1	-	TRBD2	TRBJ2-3	CSVEGGGTTQYF	TGCAGCGTTGAAGGGGGAGGGACTACGCAGTATTTT
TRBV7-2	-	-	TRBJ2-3	CASSQGGVTDTQYF	TGTGCCAGCAGTCAAGGAGGGGTAACAGATACGCAGTATTTT
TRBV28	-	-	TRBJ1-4	CAAGGSSSNKEKLFF	TGTGCCGCGGGGGGGTCGAGTAGTAATAAAGAAAAACTGTTTTTT
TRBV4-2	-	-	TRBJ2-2	CASSQELRDTGELFF	TGTGCCAGCAGCCAAGAGTTGAGGGACACCGGGGAGCTGTTTTTT
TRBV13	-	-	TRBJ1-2	CASSFEGSYGYTF	TGTGCCAGCAGCTTCGAGGGGAGCTATGGCTACACCTTC
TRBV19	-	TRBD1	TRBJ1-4	CASSLGLVRGRRGNEKLFF	TGTGCCAGTAGTTTGGGTCTCGTCAGGGGGCGACGGGGGAATGAAAAACTGTTTTTT
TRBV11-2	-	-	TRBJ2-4	CASSSRDPRGKNIQYF	TGTGCCAGCAGCTCTCGGGATCCACGGGGCAAAAACATTCAGTACTTC
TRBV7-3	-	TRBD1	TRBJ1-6	CASSSGQLNSPLHF	TGTGCCAGCAGCTCGGGACAGCTTAATTCACCCCTCCACTTT
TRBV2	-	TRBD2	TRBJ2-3	CASRTGTSGAGGTDTQYF	TGTGCCAGCAGGACCGGGACTAGCGGAGCCGGGGGAACAGATACGCAGTATTTT
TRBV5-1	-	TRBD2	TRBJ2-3	CASSLAFLAGAGTDTQYF	TGCGCCAGCAGCTTGGCTTTCCTAGCGGGAGCAGGCACAGATACGCAGTATTTT
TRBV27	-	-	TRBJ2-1	CASAQGAPSYNEQFF	TGTGCCAGCGCCCAAGGGGCCCCCTCCTACAATGAGCAGTTCTTC
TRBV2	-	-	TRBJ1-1	CASSMTGAFTEAFF	TGTGCCAGCAGCATGACAGGAGCTTTCACTGAAGCTTTCTTT
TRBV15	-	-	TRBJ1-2	CATSRDRGLNYGYTF	TGTGCCACCAGCAGAGATCGGGGGCTAAACTATGGCTACACCTTC
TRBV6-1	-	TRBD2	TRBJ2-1	CASSQRGSYNEQFF	TGTGCCAGCAGTCAGCGGGGCTCCTACAATGAGCAGTTCTTC
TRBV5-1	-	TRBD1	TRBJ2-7	CASSLEDSTGFLSYEQYF	TGCGCCAGCAGCTTGGAGGACTCGACAGGGTTTCTCTCCTACGAGCAGTACTTC
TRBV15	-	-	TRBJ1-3	CATSRGGGPSGNTIYF	TGTGCCACCAGCAGAGGAGGGGGACCCTCTGGAAACACCATATATTTT
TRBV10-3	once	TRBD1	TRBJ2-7	CAISGGQGMGYEQYF	TGTGCCATCAGCGGAGGACAGGGGATGGGGTACGAGCAGTACTTC
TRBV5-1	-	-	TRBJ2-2	CASSNPGSTGELFF	TGCGCCAGCAGCAATCCGGGTAGTACCGGGGAGCTGTTTTTT
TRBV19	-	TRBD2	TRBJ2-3	CASSRAGGFSTDTQYF	TGTGCCAGTAGTAGGGCGGGGGGGTTTAGCACAGATACGCAGTATTTT
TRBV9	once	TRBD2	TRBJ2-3	CASSVGNSGSSDTQYF	TGTGCCAGCAGCGTAGGAAATAGCGGGAGTTCAGATACGCAGTATTTT
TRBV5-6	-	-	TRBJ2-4	CASSLGVSTGYF	TGTGCCAGCAGCTTGGGGGTCTCTACCGGGTACTTC
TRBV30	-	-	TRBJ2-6	CAWRVLLNSGANVLTF	TGTGCCTGGAGGGTTTTACTGAACTCTGGGGCCAACGTCCTGACTTTC
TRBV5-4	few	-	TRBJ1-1	CASSLDTRGTEAFF	TGTGCCAGCAGCTTGGACACCAGGGGCACTGAAGCTTTCTTT
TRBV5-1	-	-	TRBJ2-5	CASSSVTTGAGGGETQYF	TGCGCCAGCAGCTCAGTAACGACAGGGGCCGGCGGGGGAGAGACCCAGTACTTC